The 25 T cell receptor beta chains below all came from one sample that was sequenced in a study of T-cell reconstitution after alpha-beta-depleted transplantation in children. Unique molecular identifiers were used in preparing the TCRbeta library. A single record per CDR3 protein comes from TCRdb applying MiXCR to the PCR reads. Here the sample spans about 980,000 distinct CDR3 sequences, about 30% being singletons. The sample was PBMCs, mostly from graft donor cells, taken 360 days after TCRalphabeta/CD19-depleted stem cell transplant. The source of these receptors is a boy under two years old who had a stem cell transplant for SCID, so the T cells may come from the graft donor.

The V and J genes are TRBV5-1 and TRBJ2-1, with a possible D match to TRBD2 (6 bases). The CDR3 is made up of 17 amino acids. V was cut by 0 bases and J by 1 base, with 14 bases left in between. In germline, CDR1 is SGHRS, CDR2 YFSETQ. CDR3 loop: CASSLVGGIYSYNEQFF. CDR3 bases: TGCGCCAGCAGCTTGGTTGGCGGGATCTATTCCTACAATGAGCAGTTCTTC.

This chain uses TRBV10-3 with TRBJ1-2, with D tentatively TRBD1 (5 bases). The CDR3 runs to 16 residues. Trimming removed 0 bases from V and 1 base from J, with 12 bases in between. Germline V lookup: CDR1 ENHRY, CDR2 SYGVKD. The CDR3 nucleotides read TGTGCCATCAGTGAGTCGGGGACTTCTTATAACTATGGCTACACCTTC. This gives the protein CAISESGTSYNYGYTF.

This sequence joins TRBV27 and TRBJ2-1; 12 nucleotides line up with TRBD2. This CDR3 spans 16 amino acids. J gave up 5 bases and V 6 bases, and 8 bases lay outside the gene matches. Germline values: CDR1 MNHEY, CDR2 SMNVEV (reference sequence). In DNA, the CDR3 is TGTGCCAGCAGCCTCACTAGCGGGGGGCCGAACAATGAGCAGTTCTTC. Its translation is CASSLTSGGPNNEQFF.

This sequence joins TRBV28 and TRBJ1-2; the D gene is possibly TRBD1 (5 bases). The CDR3 covers 12 residues. V was cut by 3 bases and J by 7 bases, with 9 bases left in between. The germline gives CDR1 MDHEN, CDR2 SYDVKM. The CDR3 is CASSFSGVGYTF. For the CDR3, the DNA is TGTGCCAGCAGTTTCTCGGGGGTTGGCTACACCTTC.

V and J are TRBV30 and TRBJ2-7; D is undetermined. The V and J ends lost 2 bases and 4 bases respectively, with 9 bases between them. CDR1 is GTSNPN and CDR2 is SVGIG in the germline V gene (reference sequence). This CDR3 is 12 amino acids long. CDR3 protein: CAWSLSNYEQYF. The CDR3 DNA is TGTGCCTGGAGTCTCTCAAATTACGAGCAGTACTTC.

On this clonotype itself: A read error may produce the germline difference seen at one junction end. The chain couples TRBV5-1 to TRBJ2-3; either TRBD1 or TRBD2 may fit D (5 bases each). Germline V gene data show CDR1 as SGHRS and CDR2 as YFSETQ. The CDR3 runs 16 residues. The CDR3 region is CASSVPGTYKSDTQYF. The CDR3 DNA is TGCGCCAGCAGCGTCCCCGGGACGTATAAATCAGATACTCAGTATTTT.

The chain links TRBV20-1 to TRBJ2-7; possibly TRBD2 for D (7 bases). CDR1 is DFQATT and CDR2 is SNEGSKA in the germline V gene (reference sequence). This CDR3 has 14 amino acids. V shed 0 bases and J shed 7 bases, with 16 bases lying between them. The CDR3 region is CSARDDRGAREQYF. The CDR3 DNA follows: TGCAGTGCTAGAGATGACCGGGGGGCGCGGGAGCAGTACTTC.

This chain links TRBV7-2 with TRBJ2-2, with TRBD2 identical over 7 bases. The V gene end was trimmed by 3 bases and the J gene end by 4 bases; junction bases not matched to a gene: 5. The CDR3 runs to 15 residues. Germline V lookup: CDR1 SGHTA, CDR2 FQGNSA. CDR3 amino acids: CASSLRLAVTGELFF. DNA for the CDR3: TGTGCCAGCAGCTTGCGGCTAGCGGTCACCGGGGAGCTGTTTTTT.

The V and J genes are TRBV20-1 and TRBJ2-5; D gene ambiguous. This CDR3 has 14 amino acids. Per the germline V gene, CDR1 is DFQATT and CDR2 is SNEGSKA (reference sequence). V lost 4 bases and J 4 bases, leaving 16 bases between the germline ends. CDR3: CSATATLPTETQYF. The DNA for the CDR3 is TGCAGTGCTACTGCGACCCTACCGACAGAGACCCAGTACTTC.

This clonotype was detected only a few times. The CDR3 DNA reads TGCAGTGCTAGTTTGACGTACGAGCAGTACTTC. Translating gives CSASLTYEQYF. This rearrangement joins TRBV20-1 to TRBJ2-7; D call uncertain. The V gene's germline CDR1 is DFQATT and CDR2 SNEGSKA (reference sequence). The CDR3 spans 11 residues. Trimming stripped 3 bases from V and 4 bases from J, with 7 bases between.

The rearrangement joins TRBV9 to TRBJ2-7, with 7 nucleotides matching TRBD2. Germline-derived CDR1 and CDR2 are SGDLS and YYNGEE. The CDR3 has 16 residues. The V gene end was trimmed by 0 bases and the J gene end by 7 bases; junction bases not matched to a gene: 13. This CDR3 reads CASSVDPSSGGYEQYF. Written as DNA, the CDR3 is TGTGCCAGCAGCGTAGACCCTTCTAGCGGTGGATATGAGCAGTACTTC.

This clonotype was seen a few times. The J gene is TRBJ2-1, the V gene TRBV20-1; D is unresolved. CDR1 and CDR2 (germline): DFQATT, SNEGSKA (reference sequence). V was clipped by 6 bases and J by 10 bases, with 16 bases between them. The CDR3 loop spans 12 amino acids. CDR3 sequence: CSAETPPAEQFF. CDR3 coding DNA: TGCAGTGCCGAAACCCCACCAGCGGAGCAGTTCTTC.

This sequence joins TRBV29-1 and TRBJ1-2, with D tentatively TRBD1 (6 bases). Germline assignment: CDR1 SQVTM and CDR2 ANQGSEA. V was clipped by 2 bases and J by 4 bases, with 11 bases between them. The CDR3 loop spans 13 amino acids. The CDR3 protein is CSVESGHPYGYTF. In DNA, the CDR3 is TGCAGCGTTGAATCGGGACACCCCTATGGCTACACCTTC.

The chain employs TRBV4-1 and TRBJ2-1, with a weak D call TRBD2 (7 bases). The CDR3 length is 18 residues. CDR1 and CDR2 from the germline V gene are MGHRA and YSYEKL. V lost 1 base to trimming and J lost 1 base, with 17 bases between them. The CDR3 DNA is TGCGCCAGCAGCCAAGGTATCGGGGGGCTAAGATCCTACAATGAGCAGTTCTTC. Protein sequence: CASSQGIGGLRSYNEQFF.

In this sample, this clonotype turned up a few times. This chain's CDR3 is CASSYEGGAGSLGNEQFF. The CDR3 coding sequence is TGTGCCAGCAGTTACGAGGGGGGGGCGGGGTCCTTAGGTAATGAGCAGTTCTTC. The V and J genes are TRBV6-2 or TRBV6-3 and TRBJ2-1; D possibly corresponds to TRBD2 (7 bases). CDR1 is MNHEY and CDR2 is SVGEGT in the germline V gene. The CDR3 contains 18 residues. V lost 2 bases, J lost 7 bases, and 24 bases lay in between.

The chain employs TRBV2 and TRBJ2-7; D is possibly TRBD1 (5 bases). There are 14 residues in the CDR3. V dropped 3 bases and J dropped 7 bases, with 16 bases sitting between them. Germline V lookup: CDR1 SNHLY, CDR2 FYNNEI. CDR3 bases: TGTGCCAGCAGTGAGGGGCCCAACCCTCGGGAGCAGTACTTC. It codes for CASSEGPNPREQYF. Combining the CDR3 with reference TRBV2 and TRBJ2-7 gives the whole variable domain EPEVTQTPSHQVTQMGQEVILRCVPISNHLYFYWYRQILGQKVEFLVSFYNNEISEKSEIFDDQFSVERPDGSNFTLKIRSTKLEDSAMYFCASSEGPNPREQYFGPGTRLTVT.

The V call is TRBV20-1, the J call TRBJ2-1, with D perhaps matching TRBD1 or TRBD2 (5 bases each). In germline, CDR1 is DFQATT, CDR2 SNEGSKA (reference sequence). The CDR3 length is 13 residues. The chain's CDR3 is CSIEGSYYNEQFF. The CDR3 region has the DNA TGCAGCATCGAGGGGTCCTATTACAATGAGCAGTTCTTC.

This clonotype occurred a few times. The chain recombines TRBV7-9 with TRBJ2-5; D is perhaps TRBD1 (5 bases). Germline values: CDR1 SEHNR, CDR2 FQNEAQ (reference sequence). There are 13 residues in the CDR3. Trimming removed 4 bases from V and 5 bases from J, with 11 bases in between. CDR3 region: CASSSQAWETQYF. In DNA form, the CDR3 reads TGTGCCAGCAGCTCACAGGCCTGGGAGACCCAGTACTTC.

The chain recombines TRBV2 with TRBJ2-1; the D gene is possibly TRBD1 (6 bases). The V gene lost 11 bases and the J gene lost 7 bases, with 15 bases spanning the gap. This CDR3 comprises 12 residues. The V gene's germline CDR1 is SNHLY and CDR2 FYNNEI. DNA for the CDR3: TGTGCCGGGGGCCGGTTTAAGAATGAGCAGTTCTTC. This sequence encodes CAGGRFKNEQFF.

The rearrangement uses TRBV10-3 and TRBJ1-2, with 8 bases fitting TRBD1. The CDR3 has 14 residues. Trimming cost V 2 bases and J 6 bases; bases outside gene matches: 5. Germline CDR1 and CDR2: ENHRY and SYGVKD. DNA for the CDR3: TGTGCCATCAGTGAGGACAGGGGAAGGGATGGCTACACCTTC. This encodes CAISEDRGRDGYTF.

This clonotype was seen a few times. The J gene is TRBJ1-6, the V gene TRBV3-1; D is unclear. Trimming stripped 11 bases from V and 5 bases from J, with 13 bases between. The CDR3 is 13 residues long. Germline V gene lookup returns CDR1 LGHDT and CDR2 YNNKEL (reference sequence). DNA for the CDR3: TGTGCCTCAAGGCGGGGAGATAATTCACCCCTCCACTTT. Its translation is CASRRGDNSPLHF.

This clonotype came up a few times. This chain joins TRBV7-2 and TRBJ2-3, with D unresolved. The CDR3 extends over 15 amino acids. Between the trimmed V and J ends, which lost 2 bases and 3 bases, there was a span of 12 bases. The V gene's germline CDR1 is SGHTA and CDR2 FQGNSA. CDR3 in amino acids: CASSLWGSATDTQYF. The CDR3 region has the DNA TGTGCCAGCAGCTTATGGGGTTCAGCTACAGATACGCAGTATTTT.

This clonotype was seen a handful of times. V usage is TRBV2 and J usage is TRBJ1-1; the D gene is possibly TRBD1 (6 bases). CDR3 length: 16 residues. CDR1 is SNHLY, CDR2 FYNNEI, per germline. Between the trimmed V and J ends, which lost 3 bases and 2 bases, there was a span of 16 bases. CDR3 sequence: CASSEFPGAANTEAFF. In DNA form, the CDR3 reads TGTGCCAGCAGTGAGTTCCCAGGGGCCGCCAACACTGAAGCTTTCTTT.

This clonotype has a handful of counts. This chain uses TRBV28 with TRBJ2-7; weak D call: TRBD1 (7 bases). Trimming left V 8 bases short and J 4 bases short, with 18 bases between. The germline V gene has CDR1 MDHEN and CDR2 SYDVKM. This CDR3 region has 14 residues. This CDR3 reads CASLTTGAGYEQYF. Here the CDR3 DNA reads TGTGCCAGCCTTACAACAGGGGCGGGGTACGAGCAGTACTTC.

The chain couples TRBV29-1 to TRBJ2-1; D is perhaps TRBD1 or TRBD2 (7 bases each). The V end lost 6 bases, the J end lost 7 bases, and 19 bases lay between the germline ends. The CDR3 covers 14 residues. Germline assignment: CDR1 SQVTM and CDR2 ANQGSEA. CDR3 in amino acids: CSVRGGEIGNEQFF. In DNA form, the CDR3 reads TGCAGCGTCAGGGGGGGAGAAATTGGGAATGAGCAGTTCTTC.